This T cell receptor (beta chain) was documented in a study of CD8 T cells in Susac syndrome. The V gene's germline CDR1 is LGHDT and CDR2 YNNKEL (reference sequence). The CDR3 length is 15 residues. V gave up 2 bases and J gave up 5 bases; unmatched junction bases: 6. Roughly 0.45 to 1 ug RNA was reverse transcribed with random hexamers. Via MiXCR, TCRdb re-called the immunoSEQ multiplex PCR reads, giving one row per CDR3 protein. This table holds some 200,000 distinct CDR3 sequences, roughly 90% found once. V and J are TRBV3-1 and TRBJ2-5; 9 nucleotides line up with TRBD2. This sequence was found in a human donor with Susac syndrome. Sequencing was carried out using CD4+ T cells from PBMCs. The CDR3 DNA is TGTGCCAGCAGCCAAACGCGGGGGGGCCCGGAGACCCAGTACTTC. Protein product: CASSQTRGGPETQYF.